The 27 T cell receptor beta chains below come from one sample, sequenced in a study of shared clonotypes between healthy human individuals (dated by TCRdb to about 2020). The receptor library was made with the immunoSEQ multiplex PCR assay. The source is immuneACCESS, and TCRdb retained only in-frame sequences with V and J called. Part of the clones is not carried over; for the studies checked, unresolved V genes explain less than half of this, and the remainder is unexplained. This sample comprises 950,000 to 1,100,000 clones, about 84% of them detected only once. Around 0.6% of the sample rests with the top ten. Sequenced material: memory CD4+ T cells from PBMCs. This sample's cell subset or site label indicates: CD45RA-negative fraction. Source of these receptors: a man between 18 and 35 years old in good health. Some clones in this sample may be carry-over from other donors' samples.

The chain employs TRBV10-1 and TRBJ2-2, with unresolved D. The CDR3 spans 12 residues. Looked up from germline, CDR1 is WNHNN and CDR2 is SYGVQD (reference sequence). Trimming cost V 6 bases and J 3 bases, with 5 bases left between them. The CDR3 reads CASSPHTGELFF. The CDR3 DNA follows: TGCGCCAGCAGCCCTCACACCGGGGAGCTGTTTTTT.

This clone showed up just a few times. The rearrangement uses TRBV4-2 and TRBJ1-3; 7 bases match TRBD1. V lost 4 bases and J lost 8; bases outside the gene matches: 14. Germline V CDR1 and CDR2: LGHNA, YNFKEQ. CDR3 length: 16 amino acids. The CDR3 loop reads CASSPGTAGSGHTIYF. Here the CDR3 DNA reads TGTGCCAGCAGCCCAGGGACAGCAGGGTCCGGGCACACCATATATTTT.

The J gene is TRBJ2-4, the V gene TRBV6-1, with 10 positions matching TRBD1. CDR3 length equals 13 residues. From germline, CDR1 is MNHNS and CDR2 SASEGT. Trimming took 7 bases from V and 6 from J; bases not matched to a gene: 3. The CDR3 sequence: CASIGQGGNIQYF. DNA for the CDR3: TGTGCCAGCATCGGACAGGGGGGAAACATTCAGTACTTC.

The sample holds many counts of this clone. The chain is built from TRBV4-2 and TRBJ1-2, with D perhaps TRBD1 (5 bases). This CDR3 has 17 amino acids. Per germline, CDR1 LGHNA and CDR2 YNFKEQ. Trimming shortened V by 0 bases and J by 8 bases, and 22 bases separated the two germline ends. CDR3 bases: TGTGCCAGCAGCCAAGATGGGACGAGGGGCCGCCCTGACGGCTACACCTTC. Its translation is CASSQDGTRGRPDGYTF.

This clone was detected a few times. V is TRBV19 and J is TRBJ1-5; a weak D match, TRBD1 (5 bases). CDR1 and CDR2 from the germline V gene are LNHDA and SQIVND (reference sequence). The CDR3 covers 16 residues. Deletions cut 4 bases from V and 4 bases from J, with 17 bases between. This CDR3 reads CASSTPSLAGNQPQHF. The CDR3 nucleotides are TGTGCCAGTAGTACCCCTTCTTTGGCAGGGAATCAGCCCCAGCATTTT. Full variable domain (rest looked up from reference TRBV19 and TRBJ1-5): DGGITQSPKYLFRKEGQNVTLSCEQNLNHDAMYWYRQDPGQGLRLIYYSQIVNDFQKGDIAEGYSVSREKKESFPLTVTSAQKNPTAFYLCASSTPSLAGNQPQHFGDGTRLSIL.

This chain's CDR3 is CASSSGQGRRETQYF. CDR3 DNA: TGTGCCAGCAGCTCCGGACAGGGAAGGAGAGAGACCCAGTACTTC. The genes are TRBV7-3 and TRBJ2-5, with 8 bases that match TRBD1. Germline CDR1 and CDR2: SGHTA and FQGTGA. The V and J ends lost 4 bases and 4 bases, in that order; junction bases with no gene match: 8. CDR3 length equals 15 residues.

Comments on this clone: A much larger clone sits a single nucleotide away, making a read error possible. The chain carries TRBV5-6 and TRBJ2-2; 10 bases are shared with TRBD2. Germline loops: CDR1 SGHDT, CDR2 YYEEEE. CDR3 length: 15 amino acids. The ends lost 2 bases at V and 4 bases at J; junction bases unmatched: 2. CDR3 DNA sequence: TGTGCCAGCAGCTTAATAGCGGGAGGCACCGGGGAGCTGTTTTTT. Its translation: CASSLIAGGTGELFF.

V is TRBV7-2 and J is TRBJ2-7, with D unclear. The CDR3 has 12 residues. Trimming cost V 5 bases and J 3 bases, with 8 bases left between them. Germline CDR1 reads SGHTA; CDR2 reads FQGNSA. The CDR3 sequence is CASSADGYEQYF. The CDR3 region has the DNA TGTGCCAGCAGCGCGGACGGCTACGAGCAGTACTTC.

The gene calls are TRBV10-3 and TRBJ1-5; no reliable D call. CDR3 size: 13 residues. Germline CDR1 is ENHRY and CDR2 is SYGVKD. V was cut by 4 bases and J by 6 bases, with 10 bases left in between. The DNA for the CDR3 is TGTGCCATCAGTGGAGGGATAAGTCAGCCCCAGCATTTT. This sequence encodes CAISGGISQPQHF.

The J gene is TRBJ2-1, the V gene TRBV18; D remains ambiguous. The germline CDR1 and CDR2 sequences are KGHSH and LQKENI. With 2 bases removed from V and 8 bases from J, the gap between germline ends came to 10 bases. The CDR3 sequence is 13 residues long. In nucleotides, the CDR3 is TGTGCCAGCTCACCAACCCTCGAGGATGAGCAGTTCTTC. Its protein is CASSPTLEDEQFF.

This clone was seen once. The chain combines TRBV6-5 with TRBJ2-5; D gene uncertain. Deletions cut 7 bases from V and 1 base from J, with 13 bases between. The CDR3 spans 14 residues. CDR1 is MNHEY, CDR2 SVGAGI, per germline. The CDR3 is CASTSARPQETQYF. CDR3 bases: TGTGCCAGCACTTCTGCTCGACCCCAAGAGACCCAGTACTTC.

This clone came up a few times. This chain connects TRBV28 to TRBJ2-3; 7 bases map to TRBD2. V trimming: 3 bases; J trimming: 6 bases; junction bases outside the gene matches: 9. CDR3 length: 15 amino acids. Germline CDR1 reads MDHEN; CDR2 reads SYDVKM. CDR3 sequence: CASSFGSWGGDTQYF. CDR3 bases: TGTGCCAGCAGTTTTGGATCCTGGGGAGGGGATACGCAGTATTTT.

The chain is built from TRBV7-3 and TRBJ1-1, with D hard to call. This CDR3 has 13 residues. Deletions cut 5 bases from V and 0 bases from J, with 7 bases between. CDR1 and CDR2 from the germline V gene are SGHTA and FQGTGA. The CDR3 protein is CASSASLNTEAFF. Written as DNA, the CDR3 is TGTGCCAGCAGCGCCTCCCTGAACACTGAAGCTTTCTTT.

This clone was counted once. V usage is TRBV18 and J usage is TRBJ1-4, with D perhaps matching TRBD1 (5 bases). Trimming removed 6 bases at V and 7 bases at J, with 18 bases between. The CDR3 loop spans 15 amino acids. CDR1 is KGHSH and CDR2 is LQKENI in the germline V gene. CDR3 residues: CASSPGRATGEKLFF. The CDR3 region has the DNA TGTGCCAGCTCCCCGGGGCGCGCGACGGGTGAAAAACTGTTTTTT.

This rearrangement joins TRBV11-2 to TRBJ2-5, with TRBD2 matching over 10 bases. The CDR3 consists of 17 residues. Germline trimming cut 5 bases from V and 2 bases from J; bases unmatched to any gene: 11. Germline V gene sequence: CDR1 SGHAT, CDR2 FQNNGV. The CDR3 sequence: CASSVGLARTPQETQYF. The CDR3 bases are TGTGCCAGCAGCGTGGGACTAGCGCGAACGCCTCAAGAGACCCAGTACTTC.

The chain has TRBV5-1 and TRBJ2-2; 14 bases fit TRBD2. The CDR3 is made up of 17 amino acids. With 4 bases clipped from V and 3 bases from J, the junction kept 5 bases outside the gene matches. In germline, CDR1 is SGHRS, CDR2 YFSETQ. CDR3 in amino acids: CASSPGTSGRDTGELFF. The DNA of the CDR3 is TGCGCCAGCAGCCCCGGGACTAGCGGGAGAGACACCGGGGAGCTGTTTTTT.

The V call is TRBV28, the J call TRBJ2-1, with TRBD1 identical over 7 bases. J lost 3 bases, V lost 6 bases, and 8 bases had no gene match. Germline V lookup: CDR1 MDHEN, CDR2 SYDVKM. The CDR3 is 15 amino acids. The CDR3 DNA reads TGTGCCAGCAGATACGGGACAGTGAGCTACAATGAGCAGTTCTTC. It is translated as CASRYGTVSYNEQFF.

The V and J genes are TRBV7-2 and TRBJ1-3; a weak D match, TRBD1 (5 bases). V lost 4 bases and J 1 base, leaving 11 bases between the germline ends. The CDR3 length is 15 residues. Germline V gives CDR1 SGHTA, CDR2 FQGNSA. The CDR3 region has the DNA TGTGCCAGCAGCTCCGAGGGGCTTTCTGGAAACACCATATATTTT. Translation gives CASSSEGLSGNTIYF.

V gene TRBV18 combines with J gene TRBJ1-1; D unclear. The CDR3 extends over 19 amino acids. Trimming took 2 bases from V and 0 from J, leaving 22 bases between them. The V gene's germline CDR1 is KGHSH and CDR2 LQKENI. The CDR3 bases are TGTGCCAGCTCACCATCCATCGCACACCTAGACCACATGAACACTGAAGCTTTCTTT. This codes for CASSPSIAHLDHMNTEAFF.

The V gene is TRBV18, the J gene TRBJ1-5; TRBD1 matches 8 bases. This CDR3 comprises 15 residues. Germline CDR1 is KGHSH and CDR2 is LQKENI. With 0 bases clipped from V and 6 bases from J, the junction kept 4 bases outside the gene matches. CDR3 in amino acids: CASSPPDRVGQPQHF. DNA of the CDR3: TGTGCCAGCTCACCACCGGACAGGGTTGGTCAGCCCCAGCATTTT.

On this clone itself: Within the sample, other DNA sequences also encode this same CDR3. The chain is built from TRBV19 and TRBJ1-2, with no clear D. The CDR3 totals 13 residues. V lost 3 bases to trimming and J lost 2 bases, with 7 bases between them. Germline V lookup: CDR1 LNHDA, CDR2 SQIVND (reference sequence). DNA for the CDR3: TGTGCCAGTAGTATTAGGAGGAACTATGGCTACACCTTC. This translates into CASSIRRNYGYTF.

The chain recombines TRBV5-4 with TRBJ2-5, with D perhaps matching TRBD1 (6 bases). Germline V lookup: CDR1 SGHNT, CDR2 YYREEE (reference sequence). The CDR3 consists of 16 residues. V was shortened by 2 bases and J by 5 bases, with 19 bases between the two germline ends. CDR3 bases: TGTGCCAGCAGCTTTACCGGGTACAGGGATGGGGAGACCCAGTACTTC. This codes for CASSFTGYRDGETQYF.

A remark on this clone: A much larger clone sits a single nucleotide away, making a read error possible. The chain couples TRBV9 to TRBJ2-7; D gene unclear. Germline values: CDR1 SGDLS, CDR2 YYNGEE. The V and J ends lost 3 bases and 3 bases respectively, with 10 bases between them. CDR3 length: 13 amino acids. CDR3 bases: TGTGCCAGCAGCGCCTGGGAAGACTACGAGCAGTACTTC. Protein product: CASSAWEDYEQYF.

The V gene is TRBV28, the J gene TRBJ2-7, with D unresolved. CDR3 length: 14 amino acids. Trimming took 5 bases from V and 1 from J, leaving 12 bases between them. Germline loops: CDR1 MDHEN, CDR2 SYDVKM. CDR3 loop: CASSPPASSYEQYF. CDR3 bases: TGTGCCAGCAGTCCCCCGGCTTCTTCCTACGAGCAGTACTTC.

Details on this clone: Possible read error: a much larger clone is one base away. The chain is built from TRBV6-1 and TRBJ2-2, with D hard to call. Trimming left V 6 bases short and J 5 bases short, with 4 bases between. The CDR3 contains 11 residues. Germline V gene data show CDR1 as MNHNS and CDR2 as SASEGT. The CDR3 DNA sequence: TGTGCCAGCAGGGTTACCGGGGAGCTGTTTTTT. This sequence encodes CASRVTGELFF.

The rearrangement uses TRBV10-3 and TRBJ1-2; 9 bases are shared with TRBD1. The germline gives CDR1 ENHRY, CDR2 SYGVKD. The V and J ends lost 7 bases and 3 bases, in that order; junction bases with no gene match: 9. The CDR3 length is 15 residues. Here the CDR3 DNA reads TGTGCCATCAATGGGGACAGGGAAACTTACTATGGCTACACCTTC. It encodes CAINGDRETYYGYTF.

This clone was detected once. A much larger clone lies one base from this, so it may be a read error. J is TRBJ1-1 and V is TRBV20-1, with TRBD1 matching 7 bases. The CDR3 loop spans 11 amino acids. The germline V gene encodes CDR1 DFQATT and CDR2 SNEGSKA (reference sequence). The CDR3 bases are TGCAGGGGGACAGAGAACACTGAAGCTTTCTTT. Translation gives CRGTENTEAFF.